This T cell receptor (beta chain) comes out of a study of beta chain features in type 1 diabetes. General observations from the study: Naive, central memory and Treg TCRB repertoires seemed to resemble each other more closely in patients than they did in healthy donors. Highly expressing activated T cells could be over-counted with a cDNA template. For TCRB rearrangement, an influence of HLA type remained unresolved here.

Expressed TCRB transcripts were sequenced after all isolated RNA was converted to cDNA. Generated by immunoSEQ multiplex PCR, the TCRdb table keeps only in-frame clones and is missing some. The sample contains about 900,000 clones, roughly 15% of which appear only once. Sampling consisted of one heparinised blood draw per donor, averaging roughly 100 mL. Germline CDR1 and CDR2: LNHNV and YYDKDF (reference sequence). V dropped 9 bases and J dropped 6; count of bases not matched to a gene: 8. The CDR3 is 14 residues long. On this clone: Its matching antigen is unknown.

This TCR was sampled from a woman under 30 in good health. The sample consisted of naive CD4+ T cells from blood. The gene calls are TRBV15 and TRBJ2-1, with 10 bases aligning to TRBD1. CDR3 region: CATTTDRGGNEQFF. CDR3 coding DNA: TGTGCCACAACGACGGACAGGGGGGGCAATGAGCAGTTCTTC.